The present T cell receptor (beta chain) was sequenced within a study of blood T cell repertoires in COVID-19. Background on the study: Material from acute and convalescent COVID-19 was sourced from the United States, Italy and Spain.

CDR3 length equals 13 residues. V shed 3 bases and J shed 4 bases, with 10 bases lying between them. From germline, CDR1 is SGHNT and CDR2 YYREEE (reference sequence). Individuals drawn from 20 to 25 US areas were about 18 to 95 years old. As originally analysed: Estimation of nucleated cell counts was performed using reference gene primer amplification. Measured with immunoSEQ multiplex PCR; TCRdb has only the in-frame clones, and not every one. The D gene and trimming were derived from the DNA, and the V and J assignments and clone size from that table. Counted here are roughly 150,000 clones, 79% occurring once; the ten biggest clones make up under 20%.

Sequencing was carried out using PBMCs or T cells enriched from blood (not recorded which). The rearrangement uses TRBV5-4 and TRBJ1-2, with D tentatively TRBD1 (6 bases). This TCR derives from a woman aged 70-85 years in a cohort exposed to, infected with or recovered from COVID-19 (not recorded which). DNA for the CDR3: TGTGCCAGCAGCTCGGACAGATTCTATGGCTACACCTTC. It translates to CASSSDRFYGYTF.